The clone carrying this T cell receptor beta chain has more than one count but fewer than ten. Its antigen is unknown. TCRdb fed the 5' RACE reads into MiXCR, producing one record per CDR3 protein. The table shows 560,000 or so distinct CDR3 sequences, with around a sixth occurring only once. V gave up 6 bases and J gave up 2 bases; unmatched junction bases: 15. Per the germline V gene, CDR1 is DFQATT and CDR2 is SNEGSKA (reference sequence). This CDR3 is 19 amino acids long. This sample is drawn from a study of T-cell memory formation after mild COVID-19. Overall study context: TCR clustering was largely donor specific. Overall study findings and caveats: Clones contracting day 15 to 85 were balanced CD4/CD8; later expanders leaned CD4+. There were some responding clones in pre-infection memory, which suggested that cross-reactive memory had joined. A second wave of clones peaked on day 37, and their SARS-CoV-2 specificity went unconfirmed.

The TCR comes from an adult woman who had mild COVID-19 (a few samples of this study predate the infection). Cell type and time point are not known. The material sequenced was PBMCs or a T cell subset sorted from them (not recorded which). The chain recombines TRBV20-1 with TRBJ2-2, with 13 bases that match TRBD2. The CDR3 DNA sequence: TGCAGTGCCCAGGACAGGAGACTAGCGGGGGGAATTAACACCGGGGAGCTGTTTTTT. It encodes CSAQDRRLAGGINTGELFF.